The 19 T cell receptor beta chains in this list originate from one sample, sequenced in a study of tumor-infiltrating lymphocytes in primary liver carcinoma. With 500 ng total RNA as template and a constant-region primer, TCR beta cDNA was made. Each TCR beta library was derived from three nested multiplex PCR rounds that employed slightly modified ARM-PCR. The two initial PCR rounds, 9 to 11 cycles each, used TRBV1-TRBV30 forward and C-beta reverse primers. TCRdb re-analysed the multiplex PCR reads in MiXCR, keeping a single row per CDR3 protein. Of some 110,000 distinct CDR3 sequences in the sample, roughly 80% were seen once. Unsorted bulk tissue, roughly 20-32 mg of it, served as the source for co-extraction of RNA and DNA. Sequencing was carried out using liver tumor tissue from sampling region 3. Described subset: tumor region T3, left-lateral pole. The receptors derive from a man aged 35 to 55 with primary liver carcinoma and hepatitis B virus infection.

As concerns this clonotype: One end of the junction fails to match germline, which may point to a read error. This chain uses TRBV12-5 with TRBJ2-7; unclear D gene. CDR1 and CDR2 from the germline V gene are LGHNT and FRNRAP. The CDR3 has 13 residues. Here the CDR3 reads CASEGTGSYEQCF. For the CDR3, the DNA is TGTGCTAGTGAGGGTACCGGTTCCTACGAGCAGTGCTTC.

This clonotype occurred many times. The chain has TRBV7-3 and TRBJ2-1; TRBD2 might be the D (6 bases). V lost 5 bases to trimming and J lost 7 bases, with 12 bases between them. The CDR3 is 13 residues long. CDR1 and CDR2 from the germline V gene are SGHTA and FQGTGA. The CDR3 region has the DNA TGTGCCAGCAGCCCTCCGACTAGAAATGAGCAGTTCTTC. Its protein product is CASSPPTRNEQFF.

This clonotype was seen ten or more times. J is TRBJ1-2 and V is TRBV28; D gene ambiguous. CDR1 and CDR2 from the germline V gene are MDHEN and SYDVKM. The V gene lost 3 bases and the J gene lost 2 bases, with 7 bases spanning the gap. The CDR3 extends over 13 amino acids. The CDR3 region has the DNA TGTGCCAGCAGTTTTTCGGAGAACTATGGCTACACCTTC. Its translation: CASSFSENYGYTF.

This clonotype was counted once. The chain recombines TRBV6-1 with TRBJ2-2; TRBD2 matches at 9 bases. There are 16 residues in the CDR3. With 4 bases clipped from V and 7 bases from J, the junction kept 10 bases outside the gene matches. The germline V gene has CDR1 MNHNS and CDR2 SASEGT. CDR3 nucleotide sequence: TGTGCCAGCAGTGTAACTCGCGGGAGGGCCGGCGGGGAGCTGTTTTTT. Translation: CASSVTRGRAGGELFF.

This clonotype was counted a few times. This CDR3 is missing its conserved last phenylalanine or tryptophan, likely due to a read error. J is TRBJ1-2 and V is TRBV29-1, with D unclear. V lost 5 bases to trimming and J lost 8 bases, with 18 bases between them. CDR1 is SQVTM and CDR2 is ANQGSEA in the germline V gene. The CDR3 runs 13 residues. In DNA form, the CDR3 reads TGCAGCGTTCCAGCGGCTTCGGCGGACGGCTACACCCTC. It is translated as CSVPAASADGYTL.

The chain is built from TRBV7-9 and TRBJ2-7; D may be TRBD2 (5 bases). This CDR3 has 17 amino acids. Germline CDR1 and CDR2: SEHNR and FQNEAQ (reference sequence). The V gene lost 10 bases and the J gene lost 2 bases, with 27 bases spanning the gap. DNA of the CDR3: TGTGCCAACAGATTAGGAAACCCCGGGAAACCACCCTACGAGCAGTACTTC. As protein: CANRLGNPGKPPYEQYF.

The gene calls are TRBV11-2 and TRBJ2-3; D is unresolved. CDR3 length: 16 amino acids. The germline CDR1 and CDR2 sequences are SGHAT and FQNNGV. V lost 1 base to trimming and J lost 3 bases, with 14 bases between them. CDR3 amino acids: CASSLVVGWATDTQYF. The CDR3 region has the DNA TGTGCCAGCAGCTTAGTAGTAGGATGGGCGACAGATACGCAGTATTTT.

CDR3 DNA: TGCGCCAGCAGTCACACGGATAAGCAGCATTTT. Encoded protein: CASSHTDKQHF. The chain uses TRBV10-2 and TRBJ2-3; D not resolved. Judging by the DNA end, TRBJ1-5 fits better; the J call may be wrong. The CDR3 is made up of 11 amino acids. The germline V gene encodes CDR1 WSHSY and CDR2 SAAADI.

Points on this clonotype: At one end the junction does not follow the germline gene, possibly because of a read error. V gene TRBV6-6 combines with J gene TRBJ1-1; TRBD1 matches at 7 bases. In germline, CDR1 is MNHNY, CDR2 SVGAGI (reference sequence). CDR3 length equals 14 residues. Here the CDR3 reads CANSGDSKNTEAFF. Here the CDR3 DNA reads TGTGCCAACTCCGGGGACAGTAAGAACACTGAGGCTTTCTTT.

Turning to this clonotype: The junction does not match germline at one end; this may be a read error. The chain links TRBV5-4 to TRBJ2-7; tentatively, D is TRBD2 (6 bases). The germline gives CDR1 SGHNT, CDR2 YYREEE (reference sequence). The CDR3 runs to 14 residues. CDR3 amino acids: CASSSRDCPYEQYF. CDR3 DNA sequence: TGTGCCAGTAGCTCAAGGGACTGCCCCTACGAGCAGTACTTC.

A single count supports this clonotype. V is TRBV6-2 or TRBV6-3 and J is TRBJ2-1; TRBD2 agrees at 8 bases. The CDR3 covers 15 residues. Germline CDR1 is MNHEY and CDR2 is SVGEGT. V lost 8 bases, J lost 6 bases, and 12 bases stayed unmatched. CDR3 residues: CASDRRLLAVNEQFF. DNA for the CDR3: TGTGCCAGCGATCGACGACTACTAGCGGTCAATGAGCAGTTCTTC.

Regarding this clonotype: One end of the junction does not line up with germline, which may come from a read error. The chain is built from TRBV30 and TRBJ2-7, with unresolved D. CDR1 is GTSNPN and CDR2 is SVGIG in the germline V gene (reference sequence). This CDR3 spans 13 amino acids. Here the CDR3 reads CAWSVTTTYEQHF. The CDR3 region has the DNA TGTGCCTGGAGTGTAACTACCACCTACGAGCAGCATTTC.

The table lists this clonotype with a few counts. Sequence at one end of the junction differs from germline and may be a read error. The chain couples TRBV11-2 to TRBJ1-1, with D tentatively TRBD1 (5 bases). Looked up from germline, CDR1 is SGHAT and CDR2 is FQNNGV. This CDR3 is 13 amino acids long. The DNA for the CDR3 is TGTGCCAGCAGGAGGAGACAGAACACTGAAGCTTTCTTC. This encodes CASRRRQNTEAFF.

The sample holds one count of this clonotype. The germline gene is not matched at one end of the junction; a read error may be the cause. J is TRBJ2-1 and V is TRBV13; D gene unclear. The CDR3 is 15 amino acids. Germline values: CDR1 PRHDT, CDR2 FYEKMQ (reference sequence). CDR3 protein: CASSLDPGFYNELFF. Here the CDR3 DNA reads TGTGCCAGCAGCTTAGATCCGGGCTTCTACAATGAGCTGTTCTTC.

To note about this clonotype: Since no conserved phenylalanine or tryptophan closes the CDR3, a read error is the likely cause. The chain combines TRBV28 with TRBJ2-7; weak D call: TRBD1 (7 bases). Per the germline V gene, CDR1 is MDHEN and CDR2 is SYDVKM. Between the trimmed V and J ends, which lost 7 bases and 6 bases, there was a span of 19 bases. The CDR3 runs 14 residues. The CDR3 DNA is TGTGCCAGCACTCGGAGGGGGCTCTCCAGCGAGCAGTACTAC. Its protein product is CASTRRGLSSEQYY.

This chain connects TRBV4-2 to TRBJ1-2; no firm D call. CDR1 LGHNA and CDR2 YNFKEQ come from the germline V gene. Trimming removed 3 bases from V and 8 bases from J, with 16 bases in between. The CDR3 extends over 14 amino acids. In DNA, the CDR3 is TGTGCCAGCAGCCAGGATCGAACACGCTGGGGCTACACCTTC. It is translated as CASSQDRTRWGYTF.

A note on this clonotype: The germline gene is not matched at one end of the junction; a read error may be the cause. This chain links TRBV30 with TRBJ1-6; D may be TRBD1 (6 bases). The germline gives CDR1 GTSNPN, CDR2 SVGIG (reference sequence). This CDR3 has 14 residues. DNA of the CDR3: TGTGCCAGGAAAGGACAGTCTAATAATTCACCGCTCCGCTTT. Encoded protein: CARKGQSNNSPLRF.

The count of this clonotype is one. A junction end diverges from the germline sequence, so it may reflect a read error. This chain connects TRBV6-5 to TRBJ2-2; D might be TRBD2 (6 bases). Germline V lookup: CDR1 MNHEY, CDR2 SVGAGI. This CDR3 has 15 residues. CDR3 sequence reads: CASRGPPGETGELSF. The CDR3 DNA is TGTGCCAGCCGAGGCCCCCCGGGAGAAACCGGGGAGCTGTCTTTT.

Remarks on this clonotype: A read error may produce the germline difference seen at one junction end. The chain carries TRBV28 and TRBJ2-7; D is unresolved. The CDR3 totals 14 residues. Germline V gene data show CDR1 as MDHEN and CDR2 as SYDVKM. CDR3 nucleotide sequence: TGTGCCAGCAGTCCCCTATTAAGGGATTACGAGCGGTACTTC. Translating gives CASSPLLRDYERYF.